Below are 29 T cell receptor beta chains sequenced from a single sample in a study of early T cells in non-severe SARS-CoV-2 infection. TCRdb called the 5' RACE reads again in MiXCR, with one record for every CDR3 protein. Seen here are about 99,000 distinct CDR3 sequences, 16% observed once, and the top ten hold roughly 1.3%. The specimen sequenced was whole blood. The receptor set was obtained from an adult who was a healthcare worker with PCR-confirmed SARS-CoV-2 infection or an uninfected control (not recorded which).

V and J are TRBV10-3 and TRBJ1-5; perhaps TRBD1 as D (5 bases). V was trimmed by 2 bases and J by 0 bases, leaving 5 bases between them. Germline V lookup: CDR1 ENHRY, CDR2 SYGVKD. The CDR3 has 14 amino acids. The DNA of the CDR3 is TGTGCCATCAGTGAGGGGGCTAGCAATCAGCCCCAGCATTTT. Protein: CAISEGASNQPQHF.

The rearrangement links TRBV20-1 to TRBJ2-3, with TRBD2 matching 10 bases. This CDR3 contains 16 residues. The junction had 8 bases not matched to a gene; V was cut back by 1 base and J by 4 bases. CDR1 is DFQATT, CDR2 SNEGSKA, per germline (reference sequence). Here the CDR3 DNA reads TGCAGTGCTAGAGCAGTGTATAGCGGGGGGTCAGATACGCAGTATTTT. It yields the protein CSARAVYSGGSDTQYF.

This clonotype came up many times. The chain carries TRBV7-2 and TRBJ1-4; D is perhaps TRBD1 (6 bases). V was clipped by 4 bases and J by 3 bases, with 12 bases between them. CDR1 SGHTA and CDR2 FQGNSA come from the germline V gene. The CDR3 spans 15 residues. Here the CDR3 DNA reads TGTGCCAGCAGCTCCGGACAGACATCTAATGAAAAACTGTTTTTT. Protein sequence: CASSSGQTSNEKLFF.

This clonotype was seen more than once but under ten times. The chain joins TRBV5-4 to TRBJ2-2; TRBD1 matches at 8 bases. The CDR3 has 16 residues. Unmatched junction bases numbered 11, after V lost 3 bases and J lost 7 bases. CDR1 is SGHNT and CDR2 is YYREEE in the germline V gene (reference sequence). The CDR3 sequence is CASSSTGVNVIGELFF. CDR3 DNA: TGTGCCAGCAGCTCGACAGGGGTTAATGTCATCGGGGAGCTGTTTTTT. The full variable domain, its missing parts supplied by reference TRBV5-4 and TRBJ2-2, is ETGVTQSPTHLIKTRGQQVTLRCSSQSGHNTVSWYQQALGQGPQFIFQYYREEENGRGNFPPRFSGLQFPNYSSELNVNALELDDSALYLCASSSTGVNVIGELFFGEGSRLTVL.

This clonotype showed up just a few times. The gene calls are TRBV28 and TRBJ1-4; 8 nucleotides line up with TRBD1. The length of the CDR3 is 16 residues. CDR1 MDHEN and CDR2 SYDVKM come from the germline V gene. Losses at the gene ends were 7 bases for V and 8 bases for J; bases not matched to a gene: 15. The CDR3 loop reads CASKLSHGQGNEKLFF. The CDR3 DNA follows: TGTGCCAGCAAATTATCCCACGGACAGGGCAACGAAAAACTGTTTTTT.

This clonotype was recorded a few times. The chain is built from TRBV5-1 and TRBJ2-1; D perhaps matches TRBD2 (5 bases). V lost 7 bases and J lost 2, with 16 bases in between. This CDR3 contains 15 residues. Germline V gene lookup returns CDR1 SGHRS and CDR2 YFSETQ. For the CDR3, the DNA is TGCGCCAGCCACAGAGGTCTTAGCGCCTACAATGAGCAGTTCTTC. Translated, it gives CASHRGLSAYNEQFF.

This clonotype has only a few counts. The gene calls are TRBV18 and TRBJ2-7, with TRBD1 as a possible D gene (5 bases). Germline CDR1 and CDR2: KGHSH and LQKENI. The CDR3 extends over 16 amino acids. V lost 2 bases to trimming and J lost 0 bases, with 14 bases between them. CDR3 DNA sequence: TGTGCCAGCTCACCAGCAGGGTCTTATAGCTCCTACGAGCAGTACTTC. Its protein product is CASSPAGSYSSYEQYF.

The CDR3 here is CASSVGWAANEQFF. CDR3 coding DNA: TGTGCCAGCAGCGTAGGATGGGCGGCCAATGAGCAGTTCTTC. The chain joins TRBV9 to TRBJ2-1; D gene uncertain. The CDR3 has 14 residues. Germline V gives CDR1 SGDLS, CDR2 YYNGEE. V lost 0 bases, J lost 6 bases, and 10 bases lay in between.

The CDR3 spells CSARPLGQGDTEAFF. Written as DNA, the CDR3 is TGCAGTGCTAGGCCCCTGGGACAGGGGGACACTGAAGCTTTCTTT. This chain uses TRBV20-1 with TRBJ1-1; 11 bases line up with TRBD1. CDR1 is DFQATT and CDR2 is SNEGSKA in the germline V gene (reference sequence). The junction had 6 bases not matched to a gene; V was cut back by 3 bases and J by 3 bases. The CDR3 is made up of 15 amino acids.

The chain combines TRBV29-1 with TRBJ2-7; possibly TRBD1 for D (6 bases). The V gene's germline CDR1 is SQVTM and CDR2 ANQGSEA. The CDR3 has 13 amino acids. Between the trimmed V and J ends, which lost 7 bases and 3 bases, there was a span of 16 bases. Here the CDR3 reads CSDVPDRDYEQYF. The DNA of the CDR3 is TGCAGCGATGTCCCGGACAGAGACTACGAGCAGTACTTC.

This clonotype was seen only a few times. This chain links TRBV6-6 with TRBJ1-5; D is unresolved. The germline V gene encodes CDR1 MNHNY and CDR2 SVGAGI (reference sequence). The CDR3 sequence is 14 residues long. The V end was cut by 2 bases, the J end by 5 bases, with 10 bases between. Written as DNA, the CDR3 is TGTGCCAGCAGTTACCTTGGACTTGATCAGCCCCAGCATTTT. It codes for CASSYLGLDQPQHF.

V is TRBV6-4 and J is TRBJ2-3; D is perhaps TRBD1 (5 bases). The CDR3 is 14 residues long. V lost 5 bases, J lost 0 bases, and 9 bases lay in between. The germline CDR1 and CDR2 sequences are MRHNA and SNTAGT. This CDR3 is CASSSGSSTDTQYF. The CDR3 DNA sequence: TGTGCCAGCAGTTCAGGGTCTAGCACAGATACGCAGTATTTT.

V is TRBV7-9 and J is TRBJ2-2; the match to TRBD2 covers 7 bases. The CDR3 runs to 15 residues. Germline CDR1 reads SEHNR; CDR2 reads FQNEAQ (reference sequence). V lost 2 bases to trimming and J lost 4 bases; unmatched junction nucleotides: 4. The CDR3 region has the DNA TGTGCCAGCAGCTTAACCGGGAGGATCACCGGGGAGCTGTTTTTT. Encoded protein: CASSLTGRITGELFF. The entire variable domain, with the rest obtained from reference TRBV7-9 and TRBJ2-2, is as follows: DTGVSQNPRHKITKRGQNVTFRCDPISEHNRLYWYRQTLGQGPEFLTYFQNEAQLEKSRLLSDRFSAERPKGSFSTLEIQRTEQGDSAMYLCASSLTGRITGELFFGEGSRLTVL.

This clonotype was seen only a few times. The rearrangement uses TRBV12-3 or TRBV12-4 and TRBJ2-1; TRBD1 agrees at 10 bases. Trimming cost V 4 bases and J 6 bases; bases outside gene matches: 6. CDR3 size: 15 residues. The CDR3 loop is CASSYRQGAGNEQFF. The CDR3 bases are TGTGCCAGCAGTTACCGACAGGGGGCAGGCAATGAGCAGTTCTTC.

The V and J genes are TRBV7-2 and TRBJ1-2; tentative D call: TRBD1 (6 bases). This CDR3 spans 13 amino acids. In germline, CDR1 is SGHTA, CDR2 FQGNSA. Trimming pared 1 base from V and 8 bases from J, leaving 11 bases between. The chain's CDR3 is CASSLGGASGYTF. The DNA for the CDR3 is TGTGCCAGCAGCTTAGGGGGGGCAAGCGGCTACACCTTC.

There are a few counts of this clonotype. This chain connects TRBV7-2 to TRBJ2-1; D uncertain. The CDR3 length is 13 residues. Germline V CDR1 and CDR2: SGHTA, FQGNSA. The V and J ends lost 5 bases and 9 bases respectively, with 14 bases between them. CDR3 in DNA: TGTGCCAGCAGCGCGGACGCCCCGAGTGAGCAGTTCTTC. This translates into CASSADAPSEQFF.

This clonotype has a handful of counts. The CDR3 loop reads CASSLIPTEANIQYF. Here the CDR3 DNA reads TGTGCCAGCAGCTTGATACCGACCGAGGCAAACATTCAGTACTTC. The chain recombines TRBV11-2 with TRBJ2-4; D is unresolved. Germline V lookup: CDR1 SGHAT, CDR2 FQNNGV. CDR3 length: 15 amino acids. The V gene lost 3 bases and the J gene lost 6 bases, with 15 bases spanning the gap.

The chain is built from TRBV14 and TRBJ2-7; tentatively, D is TRBD1 or TRBD2 (5 bases each). The CDR3 runs to 14 residues. V lost 3 bases and J 7 bases, leaving 16 bases between the germline ends. Germline CDR1 and CDR2: SGHDN and FVKESK. The CDR3 loop is CASSQGPRRWEQYF. CDR3 DNA sequence: TGTGCCAGCAGCCAGGGACCCAGGAGGTGGGAGCAGTACTTC.

The chain links TRBV4-2 to TRBJ2-7; D is unresolved. Germline values: CDR1 LGHNA, CDR2 YNFKEQ. Trimming shortened V by 4 bases and J by 5 bases, and 12 bases separated the two germline ends. The CDR3 runs 13 residues. The CDR3: CASSPPPGDEQYF. In DNA, the CDR3 is TGTGCCAGCAGCCCACCACCAGGCGACGAGCAGTACTTC.

This clonotype was observed a handful of times. CDR3: CASSLEAAKNIQYF. Here the CDR3 DNA reads TGTGCCAGCAGTTTAGAAGCAGCCAAAAACATTCAGTACTTC. V is TRBV12-3 or TRBV12-4 and J is TRBJ2-4; D unclear. Trimming took 1 base from V and 0 from J, leaving 4 bases between them. The CDR3 loop spans 14 amino acids.

This clonotype was picked up one time. The gene calls are TRBV7-2 and TRBJ2-3; 10 nucleotides align to TRBD2. The length of the CDR3 is 15 residues. Germline loops: CDR1 SGHTA, CDR2 FQGNSA. The junction had 3 bases not matched to a gene; V was cut back by 4 bases and J by 2 bases. CDR3 protein: CASSSSGGDTDTQYF. CDR3 coding DNA: TGTGCCAGCAGCTCCAGCGGGGGGGACACAGATACGCAGTATTTT.

This chain links TRBV29-1 with TRBJ2-1; D not resolved. Germline CDR1 and CDR2: SQVTM and ANQGSEA. The CDR3 has 14 residues. The V gene lost 1 base and the J gene lost 2 bases, with 9 bases spanning the gap. The DNA for the CDR3 is TGCAGCGTTGAAGGCCTGGTAACCTACAATGAGCAGTTCTTC. Translated: CSVEGLVTYNEQFF.

The chain recombines TRBV20-1 with TRBJ1-1; a possible D gene is TRBD1 (6 bases). V shed 1 base and J shed 6 bases, with 15 bases lying between them. The germline V gene has CDR1 DFQATT and CDR2 SNEGSKA (reference sequence). The length of the CDR3 is 14 residues. The CDR3 spells CSARGGGGVSEAFF. The CDR3 DNA reads TGCAGTGCTAGAGGCGGAGGGGGAGTCTCTGAAGCTTTCTTT.

Only a few counts were recorded for this clonotype. The gene calls are TRBV6-1 and TRBJ1-5, with 12 bases lining up with TRBD1. Germline CDR1 is MNHNS and CDR2 is SASEGT. Trimming cost V 3 bases and J 8 bases; bases outside gene matches: 11. CDR3 size: 17 residues. The CDR3 region is CASSEARDRGLSEPQHF. CDR3 coding DNA: TGTGCCAGCAGTGAGGCTAGGGACAGGGGGCTTTCAGAGCCCCAGCATTTT.

There are a few counts of this clonotype. This chain uses TRBV18 with TRBJ2-4; 8 nucleotides match TRBD1. The CDR3 consists of 16 residues. After removal of 6 bases from V and 0 bases from J, the junction contained 7 bases not matched to a gene. Germline lookup yields CDR1 KGHSH and CDR2 LQKENI. For the CDR3, the DNA is TGTGCCAGCTCTCTACGGGACAGGTTAGCCAAAAACATTCAGTACTTC. Its protein is CASSLRDRLAKNIQYF.

V usage is TRBV7-6 and J usage is TRBJ2-1, with TRBD2 as a possible D gene (6 bases). Trimming pared 0 bases from V and 8 bases from J, leaving 14 bases between. The germline gives CDR1 SGHVS, CDR2 FNYEAQ. There are 15 residues in the CDR3. The CDR3 DNA reads as TGTGCCAGCAGCTTAGCGGGGGGACCGCGGGATGAGCAGTTCTTC. It specifies CASSLAGGPRDEQFF.

This clonotype was seen more than once but under ten times. The chain links TRBV7-9 to TRBJ2-2; D is perhaps TRBD1 (5 bases). The germline gives CDR1 SEHNR, CDR2 FQNEAQ (reference sequence). The CDR3 totals 17 residues. V was clipped by 5 bases and J by 0 bases, with 16 bases between them. CDR3 in amino acids: CASSPSRAAANTGELFF. The CDR3 nucleotides read TGTGCCAGCAGCCCAAGCAGGGCCGCGGCGAACACCGGGGAGCTGTTTTTT.

This clonotype occurred a few times. The rearrangement uses TRBV6-1 and TRBJ2-6, with 7 bases identical to TRBD1. Unmatched junction bases numbered 12, after V lost 10 bases and J lost 0 bases. The CDR3 is made up of 17 amino acids. Germline lookup yields CDR1 MNHNS and CDR2 SASEGT. The CDR3 spells CAIYGQAHFSGANVLTF. CDR3 sequence (DNA): TGTGCCATCTACGGACAGGCTCATTTCTCTGGGGCCAACGTCCTGACTTTC.

This clonotype was detected only a few times. CDR3 in amino acids: CASSSTAGIGSYEQYF. The CDR3 region has the DNA TGTGCCAGCAGTAGCACCGCAGGGATAGGGTCCTACGAGCAGTACTTC. The chain has TRBV28 and TRBJ2-7, with D possibly TRBD1 on 5 matching bases. Trimming pared 5 bases from V and 1 base from J, leaving 18 bases between. The CDR3 length is 16 residues. CDR1 is MDHEN, CDR2 SYDVKM, per germline.